Only a few counts were recorded for the clone carrying this TCR beta chain. Antigen specificity is unknown. Constant-region reverse primers amplified full-length variable regions, followed by semi-nested Nested Universal Primer A PCR. One entry per CDR3 protein, called by TCRdb with MiXCR from the 5' RACE reads. This table holds more than 45,000 distinct CDR3 sequences, roughly 28% found once. The study, taken as a whole, reports: Whole repertoires were not studied in the larger cohort, only one V-J beta rearrangement.

The sample comprised tumor-infiltrating memory CD4+ T cells sorted from the breast tumor. Subset of the sample: memory CD4+ T cells, CD4+CD45RO+CD25-. The source of this sequence is a female donor with breast cancer.

The CDR3 reads CASSLRTGGRAAEAFF. The CDR3 bases are TGTGCCAGCAGCTTGCGGACAGGGGGCCGGGCCGCTGAAGCTTTCTTT. The chain carries TRBV7-2 and TRBJ1-1; 11 nucleotides agree with TRBD1. The junction had 9 bases not matched to a gene; V was cut back by 3 bases and J by 6 bases. CDR1 SGHTA and CDR2 FQGNSA come from the germline V gene. The CDR3 consists of 16 residues. Variable domain in full (rest from reference TRBV7-2 and TRBJ1-1): GAGVSQSPSNKVTEKGKDVELRCDPISGHTALYWYRQSLGQGLEFLIYFQGNSAPDKSGLPSDRFSAERTGGSVSTLTIQRTQQEDSAVYLCASSLRTGGRAAEAFFGQGTRLTVV.